This TCR beta chain was identified in a study of Ad26.COV2.S vaccination and SARS-CoV-2 variants. Looking at the study overall: Intramuscularly, Ad26.COV2.S was given either once or twice, 56 days apart.

Points on this clone: Its specificity is not known.

Indicated treatment: about 20 received Ad26.COV2.S at low or high dose, single or two shots; roughly five received placebo; per-sample allocation not given. Following the first vaccine or placebo injection, samples were taken on day 63. TCRdb keeps only in-frame clones here, not all; method: immunoSEQ multiplex PCR. The data show just under 250,000 clones, more than 75% seen once. The study's findings and limits: From the TCR breadth and depth analyses, total T cell responses may have been underestimated. Among vaccine recipients, spike-specific TCR breadth exceeded that of placebo recipients.

This material consisted of peripheral blood, taken in a trial of Ad26.COV2.S vaccine versus placebo. This TCR derives from a person aged 18-60 years who received the Ad26.COV2.S COVID-19 vaccine or a placebo.

The CDR3 region is CASSPLRRDEQYF. The DNA of the CDR3 is TGTGCCAGCTCACCCCTGAGGAGGGACGAGCAGTACTTC. The chain recombines TRBV18 with TRBJ2-7, with a possible D match to TRBD2 (6 bases). Per the germline V gene, CDR1 is KGHSH and CDR2 is LQKENI. The CDR3 loop spans 13 amino acids. V lost 3 bases to trimming and J lost 5 bases, with 11 bases between them.